The next 23 T cell receptor beta chains were all read from a single sample in a study of CD8+ T cells in alopecia areata. Extraction of RNA preceded its reverse transcription into cDNA, which served as the sequencing template. The data were produced by immunoSEQ multiplex PCR, yet TCRdb's version contains in-frame clones alone and is incomplete. The data contain 110,000 to 150,000 clones, roughly 64% of them singletons. The sequenced sample was CD4+ T cells sorted from blood, obtained at week 0. The receptors were gathered from a human donor with alopecia areata.

A few counts support this clone. The chain carries TRBV2 and TRBJ1-5, with D possibly TRBD1 on 5 matching bases. CDR3 length: 13 amino acids. V lost 10 bases and J 1 base, leaving 11 bases between the germline ends. CDR1 is SNHLY, CDR2 FYNNEI, per germline. CDR3 loop: CATNRDSNQPQHF. DNA for the CDR3: TGTGCCACCAACCGGGACAGCAATCAGCCCCAGCATTTT.

This chain links TRBV18 with TRBJ2-5; D is possibly TRBD1 (5 bases). The CDR3 spans 13 residues. Looked up from germline, CDR1 is KGHSH and CDR2 is LQKENI. V shed 3 bases and J shed 2 bases, with 7 bases lying between them. The DNA of the CDR3 is TGTGCCAGCTCACCGGGGCCACAAGAGACCCAGTACTTC. Its translation is CASSPGPQETQYF.

This clone was observed a handful of times. This chain joins TRBV6-5 and TRBJ1-6; 10 bases are a match to TRBD1. V lost 6 bases and J lost 6; bases outside the gene matches: 2. The V gene's germline CDR1 is MNHEY and CDR2 SVGAGI. The CDR3 loop spans 14 amino acids. This CDR3 is CASSRQGANSPLHF. The CDR3 region has the DNA TGTGCCAGCAGCCGACAGGGGGCTAATTCACCCCTCCACTTT.

This clone was counted only a few times. This chain links TRBV15 with TRBJ1-1, with TRBD1 matching 8 bases. The CDR3 contains 17 residues. Trimming cost V 5 bases and J 3 bases; bases outside gene matches: 14. Germline V CDR1 and CDR2: LNHNV, YYDKDF (reference sequence). CDR3 region: CATSGRDQGAADTEAFF. In DNA, the CDR3 is TGTGCCACCAGCGGACGGGACCAGGGGGCGGCGGACACTGAAGCTTTCTTT.

The chain uses TRBV7-2 and TRBJ1-6; TRBD1 matches 8 bases. The V gene's germline CDR1 is SGHTA and CDR2 FQGNSA. J was trimmed by 6 bases and V by 5 bases; bases with no gene match: 3. The CDR3 extends over 14 amino acids. The CDR3, as DNA: TGTGCCAGCAGCCTGACAGGGGTTAATTCACCCCTCCACTTT. Its protein product is CASSLTGVNSPLHF.

This rearrangement joins TRBV5-1 to TRBJ1-2; 7 positions match TRBD1. J was trimmed by 12 bases and V by 0 bases; bases with no gene match: 5. The germline gives CDR1 SGHRS, CDR2 YFSETQ. The CDR3 is 12 amino acids. CDR3 region: CASSLGTGANTF. The CDR3, as DNA: TGCGCCAGCAGCTTGGGAACAGGGGCCAACACCTTC.

The table lists this clone with many counts. The chain couples TRBV18 to TRBJ1-2; no firm D call. V shed 3 bases and J shed 8 bases, with 13 bases lying between them. The V gene's germline CDR1 is KGHSH and CDR2 LQKENI. CDR3 size: 13 residues. CDR3 sequence: CASSPGGYRGYTF. The CDR3 DNA reads as TGTGCCAGCTCACCGGGTGGCTATAGAGGCTACACCTTC.

The chain uses TRBV29-1 and TRBJ2-3, with 12 positions matching TRBD2. Germline assignment: CDR1 SQVTM and CDR2 ANQGSEA. The CDR3 runs 16 residues. J lost 1 base, V lost 4 bases, and 6 bases had no gene match. The CDR3 is CSVAPRTSGGTDTQYF. CDR3 coding DNA: TGCAGCGTTGCCCCGAGGACTAGCGGGGGCACAGATACGCAGTATTTT.

V gene TRBV7-2 combines with J gene TRBJ2-5, with 14 bases lining up with TRBD2. The CDR3 runs to 18 residues. After removal of 1 base from V and 5 bases from J, the junction contained 9 bases not matched to a gene. Germline lookup yields CDR1 SGHTA and CDR2 FQGNSA. Written as DNA, the CDR3 is TGTGCCAGCAGCTTAGGGACTAGCGGGGGGTCCGTTCGGGAGACCCAGTACTTC. It codes for CASSLGTSGGSVRETQYF.

V usage is TRBV19 and J usage is TRBJ1-1, with a possible D match to TRBD1 (6 bases). The CDR3 consists of 15 residues. CDR1 is LNHDA, CDR2 SQIVND, per germline (reference sequence). The V and J ends lost 6 bases and 3 bases respectively, with 17 bases between them. The CDR3 loop reads CASSSRGTYHTEAFF. The CDR3 bases are TGTGCCAGTAGCTCTCGAGGGACATACCACACTGAAGCTTTCTTT.

This chain joins TRBV28 and TRBJ1-6; D is ambiguous. Looked up from germline, CDR1 is MDHEN and CDR2 is SYDVKM. This CDR3 has 12 residues. The ends were cut back, 5 bases at V and 10 bases at J, with 9 bases in the middle. The CDR3 here is CASSTPLSPLHF. CDR3 nucleotide sequence: TGTGCCAGCAGTACCCCCTTATCACCCCTCCACTTT.

The chain links TRBV29-1 to TRBJ1-1; tentative D call: TRBD1 (6 bases). V was shortened by 7 bases and J by 2 bases, with 17 bases between the two germline ends. The CDR3 spans 14 residues. Germline V gene sequence: CDR1 SQVTM, CDR2 ANQGSEA. CDR3 in amino acids: CSAARQVDNTEAFF. CDR3 in DNA: TGCAGCGCCGCTCGACAGGTAGATAACACTGAAGCTTTCTTT.

This clone was seen a handful of times. The chain links TRBV4-2 to TRBJ1-2; D is ambiguous. V lost 1 base, J lost 5 bases, and 8 bases lay in between. Germline values: CDR1 LGHNA, CDR2 YNFKEQ. The CDR3 is made up of 13 amino acids. Here the CDR3 reads CASSQAGPYGYTF. The CDR3 DNA reads as TGTGCCAGCAGCCAAGCGGGCCCATATGGCTACACCTTC.

This clone has a count of ten or more. The V and J genes are TRBV2 and TRBJ2-2, with unresolved D. Per germline, CDR1 SNHLY and CDR2 FYNNEI. CDR3 length: 14 amino acids. The germline V and J ends were trimmed by 8 bases and 1 base, with 11 bases remaining between them. The CDR3 loop reads CASAPQVNTGELFF. The DNA of the CDR3 is TGTGCCAGCGCTCCCCAGGTGAACACCGGGGAGCTGTTTTTT.

The CDR3 loop is CASSPRGNIQYF. CDR3 nucleotide sequence: TGTGCCAGCAGTCCCAGGGGAAACATTCAGTACTTC. The J gene is TRBJ2-4, the V gene TRBV6-5; D possibly corresponds to TRBD1 (6 bases). V lost 5 bases to trimming and J lost 6 bases, with 8 bases between them. CDR1 MNHEY and CDR2 SVGAGI come from the germline V gene. The CDR3 has 12 amino acids.

This clone turned up a few times. The chain couples TRBV14 to TRBJ2-7; TRBD1 might be the D (5 bases). The CDR3 consists of 12 residues. The germline gives CDR1 SGHDN, CDR2 FVKESK. The V end lost 0 bases, the J end lost 11 bases, and 11 bases lay between the germline ends. The CDR3 region has the DNA TGTGCCAGCAGCCAAGACCTAGGCAGGGAGTACTTC. Its translation: CASSQDLGREYF.

This clone was seen a single time. The chain has TRBV29-1 and TRBJ1-3, with a weak D call TRBD1 (5 bases). The V and J ends lost 6 bases and 1 base respectively, with 16 bases between them. CDR3 length: 15 amino acids. The germline CDR1 and CDR2 sequences are SQVTM and ANQGSEA. The DNA of the CDR3 is TGCAGCGTGACTGGGATGGGGGTGTCTGGAAACACCATATATTTT. It encodes CSVTGMGVSGNTIYF.

V and J are TRBV5-1 and TRBJ2-1; D is unresolved. V was cut by 4 bases and J by 2 bases, with 13 bases left in between. Germline assignment: CDR1 SGHRS and CDR2 YFSETQ. The CDR3 runs to 15 residues. The chain's CDR3 is CASSLGPGAYNEQFF. The CDR3 DNA sequence: TGCGCCAGCAGCCTCGGGCCCGGAGCCTACAATGAGCAGTTCTTC. Filled out from reference TRBV5-1 and TRBJ2-1, the complete variable domain reads KAGVTQTPRYLIKTRGQQVTLSCSPISGHRSVSWYQQTPGQGLQFLFEYFSETQRNKGNFPGRFSGRQFSNSRSEMNVSTLELGDSALYLCASSLGPGAYNEQFFGPGTRLTVL.

This chain links TRBV5-6 with TRBJ2-3; TRBD2 matches 10 bases. After removal of 0 bases from V and 14 bases from J, the junction contained 9 bases not matched to a gene. Germline lookup yields CDR1 SGHDT and CDR2 YYEEEE. The CDR3 contains 14 residues. In DNA form, the CDR3 reads TGTGCCAGCAGCTTGGGGTATAGCGGGGGGCCGGGGTATTTT. Its translation: CASSLGYSGGPGYF.

This clone has just a few counts. This sequence joins TRBV4-2 and TRBJ2-5, with D unresolved. The CDR3 totals 14 residues. Germline V CDR1 and CDR2: LGHNA, YNFKEQ. The germline V and J ends were trimmed by 4 bases and 5 bases, with 14 bases remaining between them. The DNA of the CDR3 is TGTGCCAGCAGCCCCTCTCGGTACACGGAGACCCAGTACTTC. Translated: CASSPSRYTETQYF.

The chain is built from TRBV7-6 and TRBJ2-1; no clear D gene. The V and J ends lost 0 bases and 4 bases respectively, with 13 bases between them. Germline assignment: CDR1 SGHVS and CDR2 FNYEAQ. There are 16 residues in the CDR3. The DNA of the CDR3 is TGTGCCAGCAGCTTAGCTGCAGGTTCGATTTACAATGAGCAGTTCTTC. Its protein is CASSLAAGSIYNEQFF.

J is TRBJ1-1 and V is TRBV29-1; unclear D gene. Looked up from germline, CDR1 is SQVTM and CDR2 is ANQGSEA. CDR3 length: 15 amino acids. V was trimmed by 4 bases and J by 0 bases, leaving 15 bases between them. Here the CDR3 reads CSVVGQLTMNTEAFF. The DNA of the CDR3 is TGCAGCGTTGTTGGGCAGCTAACTATGAACACTGAAGCTTTCTTT.

This clone was counted a single time. V usage is TRBV9 and J usage is TRBJ2-7; D is ambiguous. The CDR3 sequence is 14 residues long. CDR1 and CDR2 (germline): SGDLS, YYNGEE. V lost 1 base to trimming and J lost 2 bases, with 10 bases between them. This chain's CDR3 is CASSVRVETYEQYF. Here the CDR3 DNA reads TGTGCCAGCAGCGTAAGGGTGGAAACCTACGAGCAGTACTTC.